The 27 T cell receptor beta chains presented below share a single source sample, sequenced in a study of shared clonotypes between healthy human individuals (dated by TCRdb to 2019 to 2021). CD8 naive samples consisted of CD45RO-negative cells that were positively selected for CCR7, yielding a CD45RA+CCR7+ population without TemRA cells. Receptors were amplified or captured by the immunoSEQ multiplex PCR assay. TCRdb limited this immuneACCESS table to in-frame rearrangements with V and J called. A share of clones is missing; checked studies link under half to unresolved V genes, and the rest is unexplained. In this sample the table shows about 2 million clones, just under 95% of which occur a single time. The biggest ten clones account for roughly 1.1% of the sample. The source material was naive CD8+ T cells sorted from blood. The sample's cell subset or site label is to be understood as: CD45RA+CCR7+. The receptors here all came from a man between 18 and 29 years old in good health.

The chain couples TRBV27 to TRBJ2-7; a weak D match, TRBD2 (7 bases). Germline-derived CDR1 and CDR2 are MNHEY and SMNVEV (reference sequence). V lost 6 bases and J 4 bases, leaving 22 bases between the germline ends. The CDR3 has 16 amino acids. CDR3 region: CASSPSAGAVAYEQYF. The DNA for the CDR3 is TGTGCCAGCAGCCCTTCTGCGGGGGCAGTGGCTTACGAGCAGTACTTC.

The chain joins TRBV9 to TRBJ2-5; D is ambiguous. The germline gives CDR1 SGDLS, CDR2 YYNGEE. CDR3 length: 13 residues. Trimming cost V 0 bases and J 2 bases, with 5 bases left between them. In DNA form, the CDR3 reads TGTGCCAGCAGCGTAGACGAACAAGAGACCCAGTACTTC. Protein product: CASSVDEQETQYF.

This chain links TRBV5-1 with TRBJ2-3; TRBD2 matches 9 bases. The V gene end was trimmed by 4 bases and the J gene end by 6 bases; junction bases not matched to a gene: 15. This CDR3 is built from 17 residues. CDR1 is SGHRS, CDR2 YFSETQ, per germline. In DNA form, the CDR3 reads TGCGCCAGCAGCCCCCCAGCTGGCGGGGGGGCATCCGATACGCAGTATTTT. Its protein is CASSPPAGGGASDTQYF.

This clone is a singleton in its sample. This clone may be a read error of a much larger clone one base away. Other DNA sequences within the sample encode an identical CDR3. This rearrangement joins TRBV9 to TRBJ2-2, with D maybe TRBD2 (6 bases). The germline CDR1 and CDR2 sequences are SGDLS and YYNGEE. CDR3 size: 14 residues. V dropped 0 bases and J dropped 3 bases, with 6 bases sitting between them. CDR3 protein: CASSVGGDTGELFF. The DNA for the CDR3 is TGTGCCAGCAGCGTAGGCGGGGACACCGGGGAGCTGTTTTTT.

The V and J genes are TRBV4-1 and TRBJ1-2, with D possibly being TRBD1 (6 bases). Trimming left V 5 bases short and J 4 bases short, with 17 bases between. Germline V gene data show CDR1 as MGHRA and CDR2 as YSYEKL. The CDR3 runs 15 residues. In DNA form, the CDR3 reads TGCGCCAGCAGCGAATTGGTACAGGGAGGCTATGGCTACACCTTC. It encodes CASSELVQGGYGYTF.

This CDR3 is CASSQGRTPRGDTQYF. The DNA for the CDR3 is TGTGCCAGCAGCCAGGGTAGGACCCCCCGTGGAGATACGCAGTATTTT. The chain is built from TRBV5-8 and TRBJ2-3, with D perhaps TRBD1 (5 bases). CDR3 length equals 16 residues. V lost 4 bases and J lost 5, with 20 bases in between. Germline V gene sequence: CDR1 SGHTS, CDR2 YDEGEE.

The chain is built from TRBV10-2 and TRBJ2-1, with no clear D. This CDR3 region has 15 residues. Per the germline V gene, CDR1 is WSHSY and CDR2 is SAAADI. Trimming removed 4 bases at V and 0 bases at J, with 10 bases between. CDR3 sequence reads: CASSGVLSSYNEQFF. The DNA of the CDR3 is TGCGCCAGCAGTGGGGTCCTTAGCTCCTACAATGAGCAGTTCTTC.

Details on this clone: This CDR3 is also generated by other DNA sequences in the sample. V is TRBV27 and J is TRBJ1-2; D is unresolved. This CDR3 has 13 amino acids. V was cut by 3 bases and J by 0 bases, with 5 bases left in between. From germline, CDR1 is MNHEY and CDR2 SMNVEV (reference sequence). This CDR3 reads CASSFGSNYGYTF. The DNA for the CDR3 is TGTGCCAGCAGTTTCGGATCTAACTATGGCTACACCTTC.

CDR3 DNA: TGCGCCAGCAGCCAAGATCGGGGACAGGGGGCCGGGGAGCTGTTTTTT. Translation: CASSQDRGQGAGELFF. The chain joins TRBV4-3 to TRBJ2-2; 11 nucleotides align to TRBD1. CDR3 length: 16 amino acids. CDR1 and CDR2 (germline): LGHNA, YSLEER. Losses at the gene ends were 0 bases for V and 6 bases for J; bases not matched to a gene: 3.

The chain combines TRBV7-9 with TRBJ2-3; a possible D gene is TRBD1 (5 bases). CDR1 SEHNR and CDR2 FQNEAQ come from the germline V gene (reference sequence). Trimming left V 3 bases short and J 9 bases short, with 19 bases between. This CDR3 comprises 15 residues. CDR3 DNA sequence: TGTGCCAGCAGCTTCAAGCAGGGTCCGCAGATAACGCAGTATTTT. It yields the protein CASSFKQGPQITQYF.

To note about this clone: This specimen includes other DNA sequences encoding the same CDR3. This sequence joins TRBV27 and TRBJ2-7; 8 bases are shared with TRBD2. Trimming cost V 2 bases and J 3 bases; bases outside gene matches: 3. Germline CDR1 and CDR2: MNHEY and SMNVEV (reference sequence). CDR3 length: 14 residues. The CDR3 DNA reads TGTGCCAGCAGTTTAGGAGCGGGGGACTACGAGCAGTACTTC. Residues: CASSLGAGDYEQYF.

The V gene is TRBV7-6, the J gene TRBJ1-1; D remains ambiguous. With 2 bases removed from V and 4 bases from J, the gap between germline ends came to 8 bases. This CDR3 is 13 amino acids long. Looked up from germline, CDR1 is SGHVS and CDR2 is FNYEAQ. The CDR3 here is CASSLSVATEAFF. The DNA of the CDR3 is TGTGCCAGCAGCTTATCCGTGGCCACTGAAGCTTTCTTT.

This clone showed up just a few times. The chain uses TRBV7-9 and TRBJ1-1, with 7 positions matching TRBD1. V lost 5 bases and J lost 1; bases outside the gene matches: 4. Germline V gene lookup returns CDR1 SEHNR and CDR2 FQNEAQ (reference sequence). This CDR3 has 14 amino acids. CDR3 region: CASSRQGPNTEAFF. CDR3 nucleotides: TGTGCCAGCAGCCGACAGGGACCGAACACTGAAGCTTTCTTT.

CDR3 in DNA: TGTGCCAGCAGCCCGGGGAGGTCCGGGACAGGATTGTCCTACGAGCAGTACTTC. Translation: CASSPGRSGTGLSYEQYF. J is TRBJ2-7 and V is TRBV27; 8 nucleotides line up with TRBD1. The germline CDR1 and CDR2 sequences are MNHEY and SMNVEV (reference sequence). Trimming cost V 6 bases and J 1 base; bases outside gene matches: 17. The CDR3 loop spans 18 amino acids.

This chain links TRBV6-5 with TRBJ2-1; D is perhaps TRBD2 (5 bases). Germline CDR1 and CDR2: MNHEY and SVGAGI. Trimming shortened V by 6 bases and J by 4 bases, and 16 bases separated the two germline ends. This CDR3 is 15 amino acids long. As DNA, the CDR3 is TGTGCCAGCAGCGCCACCGAGGGTCTTTACAATGAGCAGTTCTTC. Protein product: CASSATEGLYNEQFF.

The CDR3 region is CAISPIAEPSSYNEQFF. The CDR3 nucleotides read TGTGCCATCAGTCCTATAGCGGAACCGAGCTCCTACAATGAGCAGTTCTTC. This rearrangement joins TRBV10-3 to TRBJ2-1; TRBD2 might be the D (6 bases). V lost 5 bases, J lost 0 bases, and 17 bases lay in between. From germline, CDR1 is ENHRY and CDR2 SYGVKD. This CDR3 has 17 amino acids.

To note about this clone: Other DNA sequences from this sample encode an identical CDR3 as well. The CDR3 here is CASSPGTSGSTDTQYF. The CDR3, as DNA: TGTGCCAGCAGTCCCGGGACTAGCGGGAGCACAGATACGCAGTATTTT. The chain recombines TRBV27 with TRBJ2-3, with 12 bases matching TRBD2. CDR3 length equals 16 residues. The germline gives CDR1 MNHEY, CDR2 SMNVEV (reference sequence). Trimming took 5 bases from V and 0 from J; bases not matched to a gene: 3.

DNA of the CDR3: TGTGCCAGCAGCCGAGACTTTGGACTAGCAGGGGAGACCCAGTACTTC. It encodes CASSRDFGLAGETQYF. The genes are TRBV11-2 and TRBJ2-5; 8 bases line up with TRBD2. J gave up 5 bases and V 5 bases, and 13 bases lay outside the gene matches. CDR1 SGHAT and CDR2 FQNNGV come from the germline V gene. This CDR3 spans 16 amino acids.

This chain joins TRBV28 and TRBJ1-4; D gene unclear. The V end was cut by 3 bases, the J end by 12 bases, with 8 bases between. In germline, CDR1 is MDHEN, CDR2 SYDVKM. This CDR3 comprises 11 residues. CDR3 nucleotide sequence: TGTGCCAGCAGTTTTGCACGGGAACTGTTTTTT. Translated: CASSFARELFF.

The rearrangement uses TRBV21-1 and TRBJ1-2; the DNA was not compared with TRBD1, the D call given in the table. TRBV21-1 is a pseudogene locus. This CDR3 spans 14 amino acids. The CDR3, as DNA: TGTGCCAGCAGCAAAGGAAGGGGTCTAAGTGGCTACACCTTC. Translated, it gives CASSKGRGLSGYTF.

The J gene is TRBJ2-7, the V gene TRBV15; TRBD2 matches 8 bases. The trim removed 1 base at V and 4 bases at J, leaving 3 bases unmatched. The germline CDR1 and CDR2 sequences are LNHNV and YYDKDF (reference sequence). The CDR3 is 14 residues long. The CDR3 loop reads CATSRVEREYEQYF. CDR3 coding DNA: TGTGCCACCAGCAGAGTCGAGCGGGAGTACGAGCAGTACTTC. The whole variable domain, filled in from reference TRBV15 and TRBJ2-7, reads DAMVIQNPRYQVTQFGKPVTLSCSQTLNHNVMYWYQQKSSQAPKLLFHYYDKDFNNEADTPDNFQSRRPNTSFCFLDIRSPGLGDTAMYLCATSRVEREYEQYFGPGTRLTVT.

The genes are TRBV5-4 and TRBJ2-7; 11 bases fit TRBD2. Per germline, CDR1 SGHNT and CDR2 YYREEE (reference sequence). Unmatched junction bases numbered 7, after V lost 4 bases and J lost 4 bases. The length of the CDR3 is 15 residues. The chain's CDR3 is CASSGTSGGHYEQYF. CDR3 coding DNA: TGTGCCAGCAGCGGAACTAGCGGGGGCCATTACGAGCAGTACTTC.

The chain recombines TRBV4-3 with TRBJ2-1; 12 positions agree with TRBD2. CDR1 and CDR2 from the germline V gene are LGHNA and YSLEER. Unmatched junction bases numbered 10, after V lost 0 bases and J lost 7 bases. The CDR3 is made up of 18 amino acids. CDR3 region: CASSQEDPLTSGSNEQFF. CDR3 nucleotide sequence: TGCGCCAGCAGCCAAGAAGATCCCCTGACTAGCGGGAGTAATGAGCAGTTCTTC.

The CDR3 DNA reads TGTGCCAGCAGTCTAACCGGGACCGCCGATACGCAGTATTTT. Protein product: CASSLTGTADTQYF. V and J are TRBV28 and TRBJ2-3, with D perhaps matching TRBD1 or TRBD2 (5 bases each). The CDR3 totals 14 residues. V was shortened by 5 bases and J by 6 bases, with 15 bases between the two germline ends. Germline V gives CDR1 MDHEN, CDR2 SYDVKM.

The V and J genes are TRBV19 and TRBJ2-2, with D perhaps matching TRBD2 (5 bases). CDR1 LNHDA and CDR2 SQIVND come from the germline V gene (reference sequence). The CDR3 totals 13 residues. V was trimmed by 8 bases and J by 6 bases, leaving 13 bases between them. For the CDR3, the DNA is TGTGCCAGTTATAACTGGGGAGCCGGGGAGCTGTTTTTT. This encodes CASYNWGAGELFF.

V usage is TRBV10-2 and J usage is TRBJ1-2; 9 positions agree with TRBD1. Trimming removed 5 bases from V and 6 bases from J; junction bases left unmatched: 4. The germline CDR1 and CDR2 sequences are WSHSY and SAAADI. This CDR3 region has 13 residues. Here the CDR3 DNA reads TGCGCCAGCAGTACAGGGGGCGCCGATGGCTACACCTTC. This sequence encodes CASSTGGADGYTF.

The rearrangement links TRBV7-9 to TRBJ1-2; D might be TRBD1 (5 bases). The germline gives CDR1 SEHNR, CDR2 FQNEAQ (reference sequence). This CDR3 region has 15 residues. Trimming left V 2 bases short and J 2 bases short, with 12 bases between. CDR3 in DNA: TGTGCCAGCAGCTTAACCCCCGGGACGAACTATGGCTACACCTTC. The encoded protein is CASSLTPGTNYGYTF.